This TCR beta chain comes out of a study of T cell responses to AZD1222 COVID-19 vaccine. Repertoires were generated with immunoSEQ multiplex PCR, while TCRdb's copy carries only in-frame clones and drops some. Among 150,000 or so clones listed, about 93% were seen once. The CDR3 is 14 amino acids. Trimming shortened V by 4 bases and J by 2 bases, and 11 bases separated the two germline ends. Germline V lookup: CDR1 SGHNT, CDR2 YENEEA. The V gene is TRBV11-3, the J gene TRBJ1-1, with D unresolved. The sequence came from an adult in good health. The sequencing here drew on peripheral blood, taken on day 0 of AZD1222 vaccination. The CDR3 protein is CASSSGRRNTEAFF. Written as DNA, the CDR3 is TGTGCCAGCAGCTCCGGACGCAGAAACACTGAAGCTTTCTTT.